The following is a TCR beta chain sequence with its context. Sequencing was performed with immunoSEQ multiplex PCR; in TCRdb, only in-frame clones are kept and a portion is missing. The top ten clones hold around 3.5% of a sample with around 730 clones, roughly 95% of them seen once. The data are from a study of T cell repertoires in ileal Crohn's disease. The sample's time point: neoterminal ileum biopsy at postoperative endoscopy, about 6 months after surgery. The clonotype was recovered from an adult with Crohn's disease. The sample consisted of ileal tissue.

CDR3 bases: TGTGCCAGCAGCTTCGGGGGGCTAGACTATGGCTACACCTTC. It encodes CASSFGGLDYGYTF. The chain recombines TRBV7-8 with TRBJ1-2, with D tentatively TRBD1 (6 bases). The CDR3 consists of 14 residues. Per germline, CDR1 SGHVS and CDR2 FQNEAQ. The V and J ends lost 3 bases and 3 bases respectively, with 11 bases between them.